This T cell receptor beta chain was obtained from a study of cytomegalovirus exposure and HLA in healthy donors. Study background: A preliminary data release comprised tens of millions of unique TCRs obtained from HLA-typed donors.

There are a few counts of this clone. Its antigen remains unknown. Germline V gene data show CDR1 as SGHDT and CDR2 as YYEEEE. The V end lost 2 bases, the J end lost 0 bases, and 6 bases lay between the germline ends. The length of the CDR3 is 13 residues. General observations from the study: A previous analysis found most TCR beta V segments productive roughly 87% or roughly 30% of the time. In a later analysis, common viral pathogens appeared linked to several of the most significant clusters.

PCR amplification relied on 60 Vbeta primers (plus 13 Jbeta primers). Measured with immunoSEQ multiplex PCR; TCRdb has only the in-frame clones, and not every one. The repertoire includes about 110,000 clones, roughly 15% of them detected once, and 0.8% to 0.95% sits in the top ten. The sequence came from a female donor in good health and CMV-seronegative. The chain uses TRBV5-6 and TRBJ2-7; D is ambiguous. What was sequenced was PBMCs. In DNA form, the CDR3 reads TGTGCCAGCAGCTTAACAGCCTCCTACGAGCAGTACTTC. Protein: CASSLTASYEQYF.